The rows below give T cell receptor beta chains drawn from one sample of a study of cytomegalovirus exposure and HLA in healthy donors. TCRdb's table, derived via immunoSEQ multiplex PCR, lists solely in-frame clones and lacks some. The data contain around 190,000 clones, about 77% of them singletons. What was sequenced was PBMCs. Receptors were obtained from a woman in her 30s in good health and CMV-seronegative. Both conserved end residues are part of each CDR3. D genes are given only for firm matches. A row's size may be missing; if present it is once, few, many or a size class.

clone_size	j_call	d_call	v_call	cdr3_aa	cdr3_nt
.	TRBJ1-1	TRBD1	TRBV15	CATSLPGTGGKAFF	TGTGCCACCAGCCTTCCCGGGACAGGTGGTAAGGCTTTCTTT
.	TRBJ1-5	TRBD1	TRBV6-1	CASSDRGSRPQHF	TGTGCCAGCAGTGACAGGGGGAGCCGGCCCCAGCATTTT
few	TRBJ2-6	.	TRBV9	CASSLQGAFGANVLTF	TGTGCCAGCAGCCTACAGGGTGCTTTTGGGGCCAACGTCCTGACTTTC
.	TRBJ1-1	.	TRBV18	CASSPQPTGNTEAFF	TGTGCCAGCTCACCGCAACCTACAGGGAACACTGAAGCTTTCTTT
few	TRBJ1-6	.	TRBV7-3	CASSYGVGNSPLHF	TGTGCCAGCAGCTACGGGGTGGGTAATTCACCCCTCCACTTT
.	TRBJ1-2	TRBD1	TRBV27	CASSPAQGARGYTF	TGTGCCAGCAGTCCCGCCCAGGGGGCCAGGGGCTACACCTTC
.	TRBJ2-1	TRBD1	TRBV19	CASSRDRGNEQFF	TGTGCCAGTAGTAGGGACAGGGGCAATGAGCAGTTCTTC
.	TRBJ2-5	TRBD2	TRBV5-4	CASSYASETSGGETQYF	TGTGCCAGCAGCTATGCCTCCGAGACTAGCGGGGGAGAGACCCAGTACTTC
.	TRBJ2-2	TRBD1	TRBV29-1	CSVEEGDRNTGELFF	TGCAGCGTTGAAGAGGGGGACAGGAACACCGGGGAGCTGTTTTTT
.	TRBJ2-3	.	TRBV9	CASSSWATQYF	TGTGCCAGCAGCTCCTGGGCTACGCAGTATTTT
.	TRBJ2-7	TRBD2	TRBV4-2	CASSQDFTSGGAYEQYF	TGTGCCAGCAGCCAAGATTTCACTAGCGGGGGAGCCTACGAGCAGTACTTC
.	TRBJ2-7	.	TRBV5-5	CASSPSATSYEQYF	TGTGCCAGCAGCCCCAGTGCAACGTCCTACGAGCAGTACTTC
.	TRBJ1-1	.	TRBV29-1	CSPFPIGGRAGTEAFF	TGCAGCCCCTTCCCTATCGGGGGGCGGGCGGGCACTGAAGCTTTCTTT
.	TRBJ2-1	TRBD2	TRBV4-1	CASSQIIAGGSSYNEQFF	TGCGCCAGCAGCCAAATCATAGCGGGGGGGAGCTCCTACAATGAGCAGTTCTTC
.	TRBJ2-6	.	TRBV9	CASSGEASGANVLTF	TGTGCCAGCAGCGGGGAGGCCTCTGGGGCCAACGTCCTGACTTTC
.	TRBJ2-7	.	TRBV19	CASSRSHRDTHYEQYF	TGTGCCAGTAGTAGAAGTCACCGGGACACTCACTACGAGCAGTACTTC
.	TRBJ2-3	TRBD2	TRBV5-4	CASSLLGGGGGDTQYF	TGTGCCAGCAGCTTGTTGGGTGGTGGGGGGGGAGATACGCAGTATTTT
.	TRBJ2-7	.	TRBV2	CASSDGGGVSSYEQYF	TGTGCCAGCAGTGACGGTGGGGGCGTCAGCTCCTACGAGCAGTACTTC
.	TRBJ2-7	.	TRBV27	CASRRGYEQYF	TGTGCCAGCAGGCGGGGCTACGAGCAGTACTTC
once	TRBJ2-3	.	TRBV5-1	CASSFSGLTDTQYF	TGCGCCAGCAGCTTCAGCGGCCTCACAGATACGCAGTATTTT
once	TRBJ2-7	.	TRBV6-1	CASSSTRVWQYF	TGTGCCAGCAGCTCGACTCGCGTCTGGCAGTACTTC
.	TRBJ2-7	.	TRBV18	CASSRSGTTYEQYF	TGTGCCAGCTCACGTTCCGGGACAACCTACGAGCAGTACTTC
.	TRBJ2-7	.	TRBV29-1	CSVVPAGRYEQYF	TGCAGCGTTGTGCCGGCGGGCCGATACGAGCAGTACTTC
.	TRBJ1-2	.	TRBV13	CASSLEAGISYTF	TGTGCCAGCAGCTTAGAGGCAGGGATCAGCTACACCTTC
.	TRBJ2-7	.	TRBV5-4	CASSLWGVWGEQYF	TGTGCCAGCAGCTTGTGGGGGGTGTGGGGCGAGCAGTACTTC
.	TRBJ2-7	TRBD2	TRBV10-1	CASSEATSGGVHEQYF	TGCGCCAGCAGTGAGGCGACTAGCGGGGGGGTCCACGAGCAGTACTTC
.	TRBJ2-5	TRBD2	TRBV5-1	CASSRKAGGDQETQYF	TGCGCCAGCAGCAGAAAAGCGGGGGGGGACCAAGAGACCCAGTACTTC
.	TRBJ2-7	.	TRBV18	CASSPTVRDYEQYF	TGTGCCAGCTCCCCGACCGTCCGGGACTACGAGCAGTACTTC
.	TRBJ1-2	.	TRBV5-6	CASSLEQEHYGYTF	TGTGCCAGCAGCTTGGAACAGGAGCACTATGGCTACACCTTC
once	TRBJ1-1	.	TRBV6-5	CASIPGSFTEAFF	TGTGCCAGCATCCCGGGTAGTTTCACTGAAGCTTTCTTT
.	TRBJ1-1	.	TRBV29-1	CSVLRGCEAFF	TGCAGCGTGTTAAGGGGATGCGAAGCTTTCTTT
medium-sized	TRBJ1-2	.	TRBV18	CASSPDVQTRNYGYTF	TGTGCCAGCTCACCAGACGTACAGACCCGCAACTATGGCTACACCTTC
once	TRBJ2-7	.	TRBV15	CATSRSDARDLLSYEQYF	TGTGCCACCAGCAGATCCGATGCCCGGGACTTACTCTCCTACGAGCAGTACTTC
.	TRBJ2-7	TRBD1	TRBV29-1	CSAGQGAGDEQYF	TGCAGCGCCGGACAGGGGGCCGGCGACGAGCAGTACTTC
.	TRBJ2-7	.	TRBV7-2	CASSAPGQIYEQYF	TGTGCCAGCAGCGCACCGGGACAAATCTACGAGCAGTACTTC
.	TRBJ2-7	.	TRBV27	CATLGQGTYEQYF	TGTGCCACCCTAGGGCAGGGTACCTACGAGCAGTACTTC
few	TRBJ2-3	TRBD2	TRBV5-1	CASSRAGDSTDTQYF	TGCGCCAGCAGCCGGGCGGGGGATAGCACAGATACGCAGTATTTT
few	TRBJ2-3	TRBD2	TRBV6-4	CASSEALAGAADTQYF	TGTGCCAGCAGTGAAGCCCTAGCGGGAGCGGCAGATACGCAGTATTTT
.	TRBJ2-4	TRBD2	TRBV15	CATSSYSGKAKNIQYF	TGTGCCACCAGCAGTTATAGCGGGAAAGCCAAAAACATTCAGTACTTC
few	TRBJ1-5	TRBD1	TRBV27	CASSSHGQGETQPQHF	TGTGCCAGCAGTTCCCACGGACAGGGGGAGACTCAGCCCCAGCATTTT
few	TRBJ2-1	TRBD2	TRBV5-8	CASSFRTSGYNEQFF	TGTGCCAGCAGCTTTAGGACTAGCGGCTACAATGAGCAGTTCTTC
.	TRBJ2-7	TRBD2	TRBV29-1	CSVGAGLAIGEQYF	TGCAGCGTTGGTGCTGGACTAGCGATCGGCGAGCAGTACTTC
.	TRBJ2-5	TRBD2	TRBV5-1	CASSSDPGTSGETQYF	TGCGCCAGCAGCTCTGATCCCGGGACTAGCGGAGAGACCCAGTACTTC
few	TRBJ2-2	TRBD2	TRBV28	CASRPWATSGGSTGELFF	TGTGCCAGCAGACCCTGGGCTACTAGCGGGGGATCCACCGGGGAGCTGTTTTTT
few	TRBJ1-1	.	TRBV5-1	CASRQTLQENTEAFF	TGCGCCAGCCGCCAGACTTTACAGGAGAACACTGAAGCTTTCTTT
few	TRBJ1-1	.	TRBV5-6	CASSLRLQGAFF	TGTGCCAGCAGCTTGCGTCTCCAGGGAGCTTTCTTT
once	TRBJ2-5	.	TRBV9	CASSVAGVGETQYF	TGTGCCAGCAGCGTAGCAGGGGTAGGCGAGACCCAGTACTTC
.	TRBJ1-1	.	TRBV2	CASRGRARTEAFF	TGTGCCAGCAGGGGGAGGGCACGCACTGAAGCTTTCTTT
once	TRBJ2-5	.	TRBV5-1	CASSLGPPGALETQYF	TGCGCCAGCAGCTTGGGGCCGCCAGGGGCTTTAGAGACCCAGTACTTC
.	TRBJ2-7	TRBD2	TRBV6-8	CASSPKPRTSGRGLYEQYF	TGTGCCAGCAGTCCAAAACCTCGGACTAGCGGGAGGGGTCTATACGAGCAGTACTTC
.	TRBJ2-1	TRBD2	TRBV30	CAWAAGDPSYNEQFF	TGTGCCTGGGCCGCGGGGGACCCCTCCTACAATGAGCAGTTCTTC
.	TRBJ2-7	TRBD1	TRBV5-1	CASSPQGASNYEQYF	TGCGCCAGCAGTCCCCAGGGGGCGTCCAACTACGAGCAGTACTTC
.	TRBJ2-7	TRBD2	TRBV19	CASSIAGGPHEQYF	TGTGCCAGTAGTATAGCGGGAGGGCCACACGAGCAGTACTTC
few	TRBJ1-1	.	TRBV7-9	CSSTPGGAAEAFF	TGTTCCAGCACCCCGGGGGGCGCGGCTGAAGCTTTCTTT
.	TRBJ1-2	TRBD1	TRBV19	CASNHRDRGSGYTF	TGTGCCAGTAACCACCGGGACAGGGGCTCTGGCTACACCTTC